This note documents a single T cell receptor (beta chain) sequence. The sample belongs to a study of T cell changes during pregnancy in multiple sclerosis. Trimming took 1 base from V and 7 from J; bases not matched to a gene: 7. This CDR3 has 16 residues. Looked up from germline, CDR1 is PRHDT and CDR2 is FYEKMQ (reference sequence). Repertoires were generated with immunoSEQ multiplex PCR, while TCRdb's copy carries only in-frame clones and drops some. The table includes around 110,000 clones, around 93% detected once. The specimen was peripheral blood, collected in the third trimester of pregnancy. This receptor was identified in a female donor in good health, enrolled as a control in a pregnancy study. The genes are TRBV13 and TRBJ2-2; 9 nucleotides match TRBD2. CDR3 in amino acids: CASSLAAGGPSGELFF. The CDR3 DNA sequence: TGTGCCAGCAGCTTAGCGGCGGGGGGGCCGAGCGGGGAGCTGTTTTTT.